This TCR beta chain derives from a study of blood T cell repertoires in COVID-19. At the level of the study: Sites in the United States, Italy and Spain provided acute and convalescent COVID-19 samples. PBMCs, B-cell-depleted T cells, or T cells were the source of the cDNA or gDNA that made up the material.

Authors' processing steps: Reference gene primer amplification gave estimated nucleated cell counts. Clones were read by immunoSEQ multiplex PCR, and TCRdb kept only the in-frame ones, dropping some. For V, J and clone size, that table is used; D and trimming come from the DNA. The sample lists a few hundred thousand clones, 80% to 85% occurring once. This clone appeared a single time. Trimming took 1 base from V and 8 from J, leaving 11 bases between them. The germline V gene encodes CDR1 SGHDN and CDR2 FVKESK. The length of the CDR3 is 13 residues. The origin of this receptor is a woman older than 75 with COVID-19, enrolled during active disease. The V and J genes are TRBV14 and TRBJ1-2, with no clear D. The sample consisted of peripheral blood. CDR3 sequence reads: CASSQALAGGYTF. The CDR3 DNA reads TGTGCCAGCAGCCAAGCTCTAGCCGGGGGCTACACCTTC.